Below, 27 T cell receptor beta chains from the same sample are listed, as sequenced in a study of T-cell reconstitution after alpha-beta-depleted transplantation in children. Preparation of the TCRbeta library involved a method that used unique molecular identifiers. One entry per CDR3 protein, called by TCRdb with MiXCR from the PCR reads. Here the sample spans about 150,000 distinct CDR3 sequences, around 9% being singletons. Specimen: PBMCs, mostly from graft donor cells, collected 180 days after TCRalphabeta/CD19-depleted stem cell transplant. The receptors originated from a female patient aged 2 to 10 who had a stem cell transplant for congenital amegakaryocytic thrombocytopenia, so the T cells may come from the graft donor.

V and J are TRBV29-1 and TRBJ2-1; 11 bases line up with TRBD2. This CDR3 has 14 residues. Trimming took 3 bases from V and 6 from J; bases not matched to a gene: 4. Germline CDR1 is SQVTM and CDR2 is ANQGSEA. For the CDR3, the DNA is TGCAGCGTTGACGGGACTAGCGGTTCCAATGAGCAGTTCTTC. This encodes CSVDGTSGSNEQFF.

There are a few counts of this clonotype. The gene calls are TRBV20-1 and TRBJ1-6; D might be TRBD1 (6 bases). Germline V gene lookup returns CDR1 DFQATT and CDR2 SNEGSKA (reference sequence). The CDR3 runs to 13 residues. DNA of the CDR3: TGCAGAAAAGGGGGCTCCTATAATTCACCCCTCCACTTT. It specifies CRKGGSYNSPLHF.

This clonotype was recorded many times. An end of the junction differs from the germline gene, which may be a read error. J is TRBJ2-3 and V is TRBV12-3 or TRBV12-4; D uncertain. The CDR3 has 11 residues. The CDR3 spells CASSFTDTQYF. CDR3 nucleotide sequence: TGCGCCAGCAGCTTCACAGATACGCAGTATTTT.

This clonotype was counted ten times or more. The rearrangement joins TRBV28 to TRBJ2-7, with TRBD1 matching 7 bases. Germline V CDR1 and CDR2: MDHEN, SYDVKM. J gave up 0 bases and V 7 bases, and 9 bases lay outside the gene matches. The CDR3 length is 15 residues. CDR3 residues: CASTETGQSSYEQYF. The CDR3 nucleotides read TGTGCCAGCACAGAGACAGGGCAAAGCTCCTACGAGCAGTACTTC.

This clonotype came up a few times. The V and J genes are TRBV29-1 and TRBJ2-1; TRBD2 agrees at 11 bases. This CDR3 is built from 19 residues. Germline V gene sequence: CDR1 SQVTM, CDR2 ANQGSEA. V gave up 2 bases and J gave up 7 bases; unmatched junction bases: 19. The CDR3 reads CSVENLRSGRAFILNEQFF. The DNA for the CDR3 is TGCAGCGTTGAAAATTTGCGTAGCGGGAGGGCCTTCATTTTGAATGAGCAGTTCTTC.

This clonotype was seen at least ten times. As DNA, the CDR3 is TGCAGTGCTTCAGGGGGCTCTGAAGCTTTCTTT. Protein: CSASGGSEAFF. The gene calls are TRBV20-1 and TRBJ1-1; 8 bases match TRBD1. Germline values: CDR1 DFQATT, CDR2 SNEGSKA (reference sequence). There are 11 residues in the CDR3. V shed 5 bases and J 6 bases; nucleotides not matched to a gene: 2.

The chain employs TRBV7-2 and TRBJ1-2, with TRBD1 matching 10 bases. Germline CDR1 is SGHTA and CDR2 is FQGNSA. The CDR3 extends over 15 amino acids. V was clipped by 5 bases and J by 3 bases; unmatched bases: 6. The CDR3 spells CASSPGTGVDYGYTF. The CDR3, as DNA: TGTGCCAGCAGCCCCGGGACAGGGGTTGACTATGGCTACACCTTC.

Only a few counts were recorded for this clonotype. The rearrangement uses TRBV20-1 and TRBJ2-7; 7 bases are a match to TRBD1. Trimming cost V 6 bases and J 0 bases; bases outside gene matches: 8. CDR3 length: 14 residues. Germline V gene sequence: CDR1 DFQATT, CDR2 SNEGSKA (reference sequence). In nucleotides, the CDR3 is TGCAGTGCCATGGGGACAGATCGCTCCTACGAGCAGTACTTC. This codes for CSAMGTDRSYEQYF.

This clonotype was observed at least ten times. The chain employs TRBV20-1 and TRBJ1-1; D perhaps matches TRBD1 (5 bases). Trimming removed 1 base at V and 0 bases at J, with 12 bases between. Germline CDR1 and CDR2: DFQATT and SNEGSKA (reference sequence). The CDR3 spans 15 residues. Here the CDR3 reads CSARAPAGLNTEAFF. The CDR3 region has the DNA TGCAGTGCTAGAGCACCGGCGGGGCTGAACACTGAAGCTTTCTTT.

Ten or more counts support this clonotype. The chain couples TRBV20-1 to TRBJ2-7; 9 bases fit TRBD1. V was pared by 6 bases and J by 5 bases, with 8 bases of the junction left unmatched. CDR1 is DFQATT and CDR2 is SNEGSKA in the germline V gene (reference sequence). This CDR3 region has 13 residues. CDR3 region: CSASGTGWNEQYF. CDR3 DNA: TGCAGTGCCTCCGGGACAGGGTGGAACGAGCAGTACTTC.

This clonotype was seen a few times. The rearrangement links TRBV5-1 to TRBJ2-1; 8 nucleotides line up with TRBD2. The germline V gene encodes CDR1 SGHRS and CDR2 YFSETQ. The CDR3 runs to 14 residues. V dropped 1 base and J dropped 10; count of bases not matched to a gene: 7. The CDR3 DNA reads as TGCGCCAGCAGCTTGCCGGGACTAGTTTTGGAGCAGTTCTTC. This codes for CASSLPGLVLEQFF. The full variable domain, with the rest looked up from reference TRBV5-1 and TRBJ2-1, is KAGVTQTPRYLIKTRGQQVTLSCSPISGHRSVSWYQQTPGQGLQFLFEYFSETQRNKGNFPGRFSGRQFSNSRSEMNVSTLELGDSALYLCASSLPGLVLEQFFGPGTRLTVL.

This clonotype was detected many times. The chain uses TRBV9 and TRBJ2-2, with TRBD2 identical over 7 bases. CDR1 is SGDLS, CDR2 YYNGEE, per germline. The junction had 9 bases not matched to a gene; V was cut back by 3 bases and J by 1 base. The CDR3 is 17 amino acids. The CDR3 loop reads CASSARGLAVNTGELFF. The CDR3 DNA sequence: TGTGCCAGCAGCGCGCGGGGTCTAGCGGTGAACACCGGGGAGCTGTTTTTT.

The table lists this clonotype with a few counts. The chain uses TRBV6-2 or TRBV6-3 and TRBJ2-5; no reliable D call. Trimming removed 4 bases at V and 6 bases at J, with 12 bases between. Germline CDR1 is MNHEY and CDR2 is SVGEGT. The CDR3 length is 13 residues. This chain's CDR3 is CASSSPVIKTQYF. The CDR3 nucleotides are TGTGCCAGCAGTTCCCCCGTGATAAAGACCCAGTACTTC.

The chain recombines TRBV20-1 with TRBJ2-5; TRBD1 is a possible D gene (5 bases). Germline CDR1 and CDR2: DFQATT and SNEGSKA (reference sequence). The CDR3 has 15 amino acids. Trimming stripped 3 bases from V and 2 bases from J, with 16 bases between. The CDR3 spells CSASPDMDGQETQYF. The CDR3 DNA is TGCAGTGCTAGCCCGGACATGGACGGTCAAGAGACCCAGTACTTC.

V gene TRBV7-9 combines with J gene TRBJ2-7, with TRBD1 matching 7 bases. The CDR3 consists of 12 residues. From germline, CDR1 is SEHNR and CDR2 FQNEAQ (reference sequence). The V gene end was trimmed by 5 bases and the J gene end by 6 bases; junction bases not matched to a gene: 4. Written as DNA, the CDR3 is TGTGCCAGCAGCAGCACAGGGGTCGAGCAGTACTTC. This translates into CASSSTGVEQYF.

In its sample, this clonotype was seen many times. The chain recombines TRBV5-1 with TRBJ2-7; D unresolved. The V and J ends lost 0 bases and 2 bases respectively, with 9 bases between them. Germline CDR1 SGHRS, CDR2 YFSETQ. This CDR3 has 14 amino acids. Here the CDR3 DNA reads TGCGCCAGCAGCTTGGATCGGCGGACCTACGAGCAGTACTTC. This encodes CASSLDRRTYEQYF.

This clonotype was recorded at least ten times. The chain joins TRBV28 to TRBJ2-1, with D possibly called TRBD1 or TRBD2 (5 bases each). The germline V and J ends were trimmed by 6 bases and 15 bases, with 21 bases remaining between them. CDR1 MDHEN and CDR2 SYDVKM come from the germline V gene. The CDR3 runs to 13 residues. The CDR3 sequence: CASSPGTLHNWFF. Here the CDR3 DNA reads TGTGCCAGCAGCCCCGGGACCCTACATAACTGGTTCTTC. The whole variable domain, filled in from reference TRBV28 and TRBJ2-1, reads DVKVTQSSRYLVKRTGEKVFLECVQDMDHENMFWYRQDPGLGLRLIYFSYDVKMKEKGDIPEGYSVSREKKERFSLILESASTNQTSMYLCASSPGTLHNWFFGPGTRLTVL.

This clonotype occurred many times. This CDR3 is CASSPTRVTSYEQYF. CDR3 DNA: TGTGCCAGCAGCCCCACCCGGGTGACCTCCTACGAGCAGTACTTC. The chain combines TRBV28 with TRBJ2-7; D unresolved. The CDR3 contains 15 residues. The germline V and J ends were trimmed by 6 bases and 0 bases, with 15 bases remaining between them. Germline assignment: CDR1 MDHEN and CDR2 SYDVKM.

This clonotype was seen at least ten times. The genes are TRBV20-1 and TRBJ2-7; tentatively, D is TRBD2 (5 bases). Germline V gene data show CDR1 as DFQATT and CDR2 as SNEGSKA (reference sequence). Trimming took 2 bases from V and 6 from J, leaving 11 bases between them. The CDR3 is made up of 12 amino acids. The CDR3 sequence: CSARFGIGEQYF. In nucleotides, the CDR3 is TGCAGTGCTAGATTCGGGATCGGCGAGCAGTACTTC.

The chain joins TRBV29-1 to TRBJ1-2; unclear D gene. V lost 3 bases and J lost 4, with 6 bases in between. CDR1 is SQVTM, CDR2 ANQGSEA, per germline. This CDR3 spans 11 amino acids. CDR3 protein: CSVEALYGYTF. DNA of the CDR3: TGCAGCGTTGAGGCACTCTATGGCTACACCTTC.

This clonotype was seen many times. The chain joins TRBV5-1 to TRBJ2-2; TRBD1 aligns across 7 bases. The germline V gene has CDR1 SGHRS and CDR2 YFSETQ. The CDR3 sequence is 15 residues long. The trim removed 4 bases at V and 1 base at J, leaving 4 bases unmatched. As DNA, the CDR3 is TGCGCCAGCAGCCTCGACAGGGTGAACACCGGGGAGCTGTTTTTT. This translates into CASSLDRVNTGELFF.

This clonotype came up many times. The chain has TRBV20-1 and TRBJ2-3; 7 bases fit TRBD2. Germline lookup yields CDR1 DFQATT and CDR2 SNEGSKA (reference sequence). With 3 bases clipped from V and 4 bases from J, the junction kept 16 bases outside the gene matches. The CDR3 has 17 amino acids. The CDR3 coding sequence is TGCAGTGCTAGTCCTTTGCTAGCGGAACCCCTAGCAGATACGCAGTATTTT. It codes for CSASPLLAEPLADTQYF.

This clonotype is termed medium-sized. This chain links TRBV10-3 with TRBJ2-7; 11 positions match TRBD2. Germline-derived CDR1 and CDR2 are ENHRY and SYGVKD. The CDR3 has 13 residues. V lost 10 bases and J lost 2; bases outside the gene matches: 4. The CDR3 sequence: CATGTSGTYEQYF. The CDR3 DNA follows: TGTGCCACCGGGACTAGCGGAACCTACGAGCAGTACTTC.

This clonotype was observed a handful of times. The chain couples TRBV10-3 to TRBJ2-3; 11 nucleotides align to TRBD1. Losses at the gene ends were 7 bases for V and 4 bases for J; bases not matched to a gene: 7. The CDR3 loop spans 15 amino acids. Germline V lookup: CDR1 ENHRY, CDR2 SYGVKD. The CDR3 nucleotides are TGTGCCATCAAGTTGGACAGGGGGCAGTCAGATACGCAGTATTTT. This sequence encodes CAIKLDRGQSDTQYF.

The chain joins TRBV4-1 to TRBJ2-7; perhaps TRBD2 as D (5 bases). Germline V gene data show CDR1 as MGHRA and CDR2 as YSYEKL. The CDR3 is made up of 15 amino acids. V was pared by 4 bases and J by 3 bases, with 16 bases between. As DNA, the CDR3 is TGCGCCAGCAGCCGGCTTGCGACCGGGGACTACGAGCAGTACTTC. This translates into CASSRLATGDYEQYF.

This clonotype was counted a few times. The chain is built from TRBV27 and TRBJ1-5; D possibly corresponds to TRBD1 (5 bases). V lost 6 bases and J 7 bases, leaving 16 bases between the germline ends. The CDR3 has 14 residues. Germline V gene lookup returns CDR1 MNHEY and CDR2 SMNVEV (reference sequence). The CDR3 loop reads CASSKDWGDQPQHF. DNA of the CDR3: TGTGCCAGCAGCAAAGACTGGGGGGACCAGCCCCAGCATTTT.

This clonotype is medium-sized. This chain links TRBV5-6 with TRBJ2-7; TRBD2 matches at 7 bases. Germline V gene sequence: CDR1 SGHDT, CDR2 YYEEEE. V lost 6 bases and J lost 1; bases outside the gene matches: 7. The CDR3 is made up of 14 amino acids. CDR3 residues: CASILMGGSYEQYF. The CDR3 bases are TGTGCCAGCATCTTAATGGGGGGGTCCTACGAGCAGTACTTC.